This TCR beta chain stems from a study of blood T cell repertoires in COVID-19. This CDR3 has 13 residues. CDR1 and CDR2 from the germline V gene are SQVTM and ANQGSEA. Germline trimming cut 4 bases from V and 4 bases from J; bases unmatched to any gene: 5. Data came from immunoSEQ multiplex PCR; TCRdb stores just in-frame clones and leaves some out. The data show 200,000 to 300,000 clones, approximately 86% seen once. The origin of this receptor is a woman in her 70s with active or convalescent COVID-19. Sequencing was carried out using peripheral blood. The V gene is TRBV29-1, the J gene TRBJ1-1; the match to TRBD1 covers 8 bases. The CDR3 spells CSVGQGSGTEAFF. The CDR3 region has the DNA TGCAGCGTTGGACAGGGGAGCGGCACTGAAGCTTTCTTT.